The rows below give T cell receptor beta chains drawn from one sample of a study of radiotherapy plus CTLA-4 blockade in lung cancer. The assay was immunoSEQ multiplex PCR, and TCRdb's table has in-frame clones only and misses some. This sample has about 95,000 clones, with about 83% found just once. The specimen was peripheral blood, collected from a patient treated with radiotherapy plus ipilimumab. All receptors derive from a human donor with non-small cell lung cancer who had stable disease on radiotherapy plus ipilimumab. CDR3s include the opening cysteine and the closing phenylalanine or tryptophan. D genes are given only for firm matches. Size values are once, few and many counts, or a class for expanded clones, and some rows have none.

TRBV19	.	TRBJ2-7	15	TRBD2	CASSLGLAGTLGQYF	TGTGCCAGTAGCCTCGGACTAGCGGGCACCTTGGGGCAGTACTTC
TRBV30	once	TRBJ1-5	16	.	CAWSVQDSPFNQPQHF	TGTGCCTGGAGTGTACAAGACAGTCCTTTCAATCAGCCCCAGCATTTT
TRBV18	once	TRBJ2-5	14	.	CASSPGLPQETQYF	TGTGCCAGCTCACCAGGGCTACCCCAAGAGACCCAGTACTTC
TRBV7-2	.	TRBJ2-7	16	.	CASSLAGGLRSYEQYF	TGTGCCAGCAGCTTAGCGGGCGGACTACGATCCTACGAGCAGTACTTC
TRBV5-1	.	TRBJ2-1	16	.	CASSLGRTTDFNEQFF	TGCGCCAGCAGCTTGGGGCGGACTACCGATTTCAATGAGCAGTTCTTC
TRBV15	.	TRBJ2-2	15	.	CATSRGGTPTGELFF	TGTGCCACCAGCAGAGGAGGGACCCCCACCGGGGAGCTGTTTTTT
TRBV7-3	.	TRBJ2-1	13	.	CASSFGQGGEQFF	TGTGCCAGCAGCTTTGGACAGGGAGGGGAGCAGTTCTTC
TRBV5-4	once	TRBJ2-4	16	.	CASSRDPDLAKNIQYF	TGTGCCAGCAGCCGGGACCCTGACCTAGCCAAAAACATTCAGTACTTC
TRBV5-5	.	TRBJ2-7	15	TRBD1	CASSKPGQESYEQYF	TGTGCCAGCAGCAAACCGGGACAGGAGTCCTACGAGCAGTACTTC
TRBV5-4	few	TRBJ2-7	15	TRBD2	CASRLLAGGPNEQYF	TGTGCCAGCAGGTTACTAGCGGGAGGGCCTAACGAGCAGTACTTC
TRBV10-3	.	TRBJ1-1	11	.	CAISELGEAFF	TGTGCCATCAGTGAATTGGGGGAAGCTTTCTTT
TRBV6-6	.	TRBJ2-7	15	TRBD1	CASSYSGQGANEQYF	TGTGCCAGCAGTTACTCGGGACAGGGGGCTAACGAGCAGTACTTC
TRBV27	.	TRBJ1-6	15	TRBD1	CASSLRGGMNSPLHF	TGTGCCAGCAGTTTAAGAGGGGGCATGAATTCACCCCTCCACTTT
TRBV5-6	.	TRBJ2-2	14	.	CASRPGRRTGELFF	TGTGCCAGCAGACCGGGTCGAAGGACCGGGGAGCTGTTTTTT
TRBV5-1	.	TRBJ2-2	16	TRBD2	CASSLGASGATGELFF	TGCGCCAGCAGCTTGGGGGCTAGCGGAGCCACCGGGGAGCTGTTTTTT
TRBV11-3	.	TRBJ2-7	14	.	CASSRGASAYEQYF	TGTGCCAGCAGCCGGGGGGCATCAGCCTACGAGCAGTACTTC
TRBV10-2	.	TRBJ2-7	15	TRBD1	CASSALGQGAWEQYF	TGCGCCAGCAGTGCATTGGGACAGGGGGCGTGGGAGCAGTACTTC
TRBV5-1	once	TRBJ2-7	14	.	CASSLVVMPYEQYF	TGCGCCAGCAGCTTGGTCGTCATGCCCTACGAGCAGTACTTC
TRBV28	.	TRBJ2-1	18	TRBD2	CASSPRYSGSGSYNEQFF	TGTGCCAGCAGTCCCCGATATAGCGGGAGTGGGTCCTACAATGAGCAGTTCTTC
TRBV5-1	.	TRBJ1-1	14	.	CASSRDGRNTEAFF	TGCGCCAGCAGTCGGGACGGGAGGAACACTGAAGCTTTCTTT
TRBV30	.	TRBJ2-7	13	.	CAWSVRGMDEQYF	TGTGCCTGGAGTGTACGGGGGATGGACGAGCAGTACTTC
TRBV28	.	TRBJ1-2	15	.	CASSSQLVGLYGYTF	TGTGCCAGCAGTTCCCAATTAGTCGGGCTCTATGGCTACACCTTC
TRBV7-2	once	TRBJ1-5	16	TRBD1	CASSLAGTGVNQPQHF	TGTGCCAGCAGCTTAGCGGGGACAGGGGTTAATCAGCCCCAGCATTTT
TRBV5-1	.	TRBJ2-6	19	TRBD1	CASSPRKGRGISGANVLTF	TGCGCCAGCAGCCCCCGGAAGGGCAGGGGGATTTCTGGGGCCAACGTCCTGACTTTC
TRBV7-2	.	TRBJ1-1	14	.	CASRPDTMNTEAFF	TGTGCCAGCAGACCGGACACCATGAACACTGAAGCTTTCTTT
TRBV7-3	.	TRBJ2-5	15	.	CASSLTPGYQETQYF	TGTGCCAGCAGCTTAACGCCAGGCTACCAAGAGACCCAGTACTTC
TRBV5-4	.	TRBJ2-3	16	TRBD1	CASSSPGTGDTDTQYF	TGTGCCAGCAGCTCCCCCGGGACAGGGGACACAGATACGCAGTATTTT
TRBV10-1	.	TRBJ2-3	14	.	CASSGRASGDTQYF	TGCGCCAGCAGTGGTAGAGCTTCTGGAGATACGCAGTATTTT
TRBV19	once	TRBJ1-3	13	.	CASSMDSGNTIYF	TGTGCCAGTAGTATGGACAGTGGAAACACCATATATTTT
TRBV6-1	.	TRBJ1-6	14	.	CASSMVAGNSPLHF	TGTGCCAGCAGTATGGTCGCGGGGAATTCACCCCTCCACTTT
TRBV19	.	TRBJ2-1	15	TRBD2	CASSTSGSSYNEQFF	TGTGCCAGTAGTACTAGCGGTAGCTCCTACAATGAGCAGTTCTTC